What follows are 27 T cell receptor beta chains derived from one specimen sequenced in a study of radiotherapy plus CTLA-4 blockade in lung cancer. Profiled with immunoSEQ multiplex PCR; TCRdb holds only in-frame clones, not every one. This table has tens of thousands of clones, under 80% appearing once. This material consisted of peripheral blood, taken from a patient treated with radiotherapy plus ipilimumab. The receptors were gathered from a human donor with non-small cell lung cancer who had stable disease on radiotherapy plus ipilimumab.

This chain joins TRBV10-2 and TRBJ1-1; D uncertain. Germline values: CDR1 WSHSY, CDR2 SAAADI. Trimming removed 3 bases from V and 3 bases from J, with 2 bases in between. The CDR3 extends over 11 amino acids. The CDR3 region has the DNA TGCGCCAGCAGTGACCACACTGAAGCTTTCTTT. Its protein is CASSDHTEAFF.

The chain has TRBV5-5 and TRBJ1-5, with D possibly matching TRBD1 (6 bases). Trimming took off 2 bases at V and 7 bases at J, with 13 bases between the two ends. This CDR3 is built from 14 residues. Germline V gives CDR1 SGHKS, CDR2 YYEKEE (reference sequence). The CDR3 spells CASSFPGGRQPQHF. The CDR3, as DNA: TGTGCCAGCAGCTTCCCTGGGGGCAGGCAGCCCCAGCATTTT.

The rearrangement links TRBV7-3 to TRBJ1-1, with D tentatively TRBD1 (5 bases). The CDR3 is 13 residues long. Trimming stripped 6 bases from V and 4 bases from J, with 12 bases between. Looked up from germline, CDR1 is SGHTA and CDR2 is FQGTGA. The CDR3 loop reads CASSGQGGTEAFF. CDR3 bases: TGTGCCAGCAGTGGGCAGGGAGGCACTGAAGCTTTCTTT.

This clone was counted between two and nine times. V usage is TRBV6-5 and J usage is TRBJ2-1, with D hard to call. Germline lookup yields CDR1 MNHEY and CDR2 SVGAGI. The CDR3 loop spans 16 amino acids. Trimming left V 2 bases short and J 0 bases short, with 11 bases between. The CDR3 sequence is CASSYGFVSSYNEQFF. The CDR3 DNA sequence: TGTGCCAGCAGTTACGGGTTTGTGAGCTCCTACAATGAGCAGTTCTTC.

CDR3 nucleotides: TGTGCCAGCAGTGAATATCGGGGGGCTTTAGCCTACAATGAGCAGTTCTTC. The encoded protein is CASSEYRGALAYNEQFF. The chain carries TRBV6-1 and TRBJ2-1, with a weak D call TRBD2 (7 bases). Germline CDR1 and CDR2: MNHNS and SASEGT. CDR3 length: 17 residues. Trimming removed 2 bases from V and 2 bases from J, with 16 bases in between.

The chain uses TRBV7-9 and TRBJ1-1; D is perhaps TRBD1 (5 bases). Germline V CDR1 and CDR2: SEHNR, FQNEAQ (reference sequence). The CDR3 totals 12 residues. The germline V and J ends were trimmed by 5 bases and 6 bases, with 10 bases remaining between them. This CDR3 is CASSPLGAEAFF. The CDR3 nucleotides read TGTGCCAGCAGCCCCTTAGGGGCTGAAGCTTTCTTT.

The chain has TRBV25-1 and TRBJ1-1; no clear D gene. CDR1 is MGHDK and CDR2 is SYGVNS in the germline V gene. CDR3 length: 16 amino acids. The V and J ends lost 1 base and 1 base respectively, with 13 bases between them. Here the CDR3 reads CASSEFFREPNTEAFF. The CDR3 nucleotides read TGTGCCAGCAGTGAATTCTTTCGCGAGCCGAACACTGAAGCTTTCTTT. Drawing the rest from reference TRBV25-1 and TRBJ1-1, the complete variable domain is EADIYQTPRYLVIGTGKKITLECSQTMGHDKMYWYQQDPGMELHLIHYSYGVNSTEKGDLSSESTVSRIRTEHFPLTLESARPSHTSQYLCASSEFFREPNTEAFFGQGTRLTVV.

V is TRBV10-3 and J is TRBJ1-1; D might be TRBD1 (5 bases). The V gene lost 4 bases and the J gene lost 8 bases, with 11 bases spanning the gap. The CDR3 runs to 12 residues. Germline lookup yields CDR1 ENHRY and CDR2 SYGVKD. CDR3 loop: CAISGGSGEAFF. The CDR3 DNA reads as TGTGCCATCAGTGGGGGGTCGGGGGAAGCTTTCTTT.

The chain is built from TRBV2 and TRBJ1-2; D is unresolved. CDR1 is SNHLY, CDR2 FYNNEI, per germline. The CDR3 contains 13 residues. Trimming pared 3 bases from V and 4 bases from J, leaving 9 bases between. The CDR3 sequence: CASSEMVTYGYTF. CDR3 bases: TGTGCCAGCAGTGAGATGGTCACCTATGGCTACACCTTC.

This clone was seen more than once but under ten times. The chain recombines TRBV6-5 with TRBJ1-2; no firm D call. CDR1 is MNHEY, CDR2 SVGAGI, per germline. With 5 bases removed from V and 5 bases from J, the gap between germline ends came to 12 bases. The CDR3 sequence is 13 residues long. The CDR3 DNA is TGTGCCAGCAGTGAAACCGATTTATATGGCTACACCTTC. Encoded protein: CASSETDLYGYTF.

This clone was found a few times. The chain links TRBV5-1 to TRBJ1-6; D call uncertain. V was pared by 2 bases and J by 6 bases, with 9 bases between. Germline V gene lookup returns CDR1 SGHRS and CDR2 YFSETQ. The length of the CDR3 is 14 residues. Written as DNA, the CDR3 is TGCGCCAGCAGCTTAGAGACGCCTAATTCACCCCTCCACTTT. This codes for CASSLETPNSPLHF.

In this sample, this clone turned up a few times. The CDR3 protein is CASTSFMNYGYTF. CDR3 coding DNA: TGTGCCAGCACCTCTTTTATGAACTATGGCTACACCTTC. The V call is TRBV7-2, the J call TRBJ1-2; D remains unclear. The CDR3 consists of 13 residues. CDR1 and CDR2 from the germline V gene are SGHTA and FQGNSA. Trimming stripped 7 bases from V and 2 bases from J, with 11 bases between.

This chain links TRBV6-6 with TRBJ2-7; 7 positions agree with TRBD2. Trimming at V came to 6 bases and at J to 4 bases, leaving 6 bases not matched to a gene. The CDR3 spans 13 residues. Per the germline V gene, CDR1 is MNHNY and CDR2 is SVGAGI (reference sequence). The CDR3 is CASSPTGGYEQYF. The DNA of the CDR3 is TGTGCCAGCAGCCCTACGGGGGGTTACGAGCAGTACTTC.

The chain couples TRBV28 to TRBJ1-6; TRBD1 aligns across 9 bases. The CDR3 totals 17 residues. Germline-derived CDR1 and CDR2 are MDHEN and SYDVKM. Germline trimming cut 4 bases from V and 0 bases from J; bases unmatched to any gene: 4. In DNA, the CDR3 is TGTGCCAGCAGTTCCGGGACAGGGAGCTCCTATAATTCACCCCTCCACTTT. This encodes CASSSGTGSSYNSPLHF.

This chain joins TRBV27 and TRBJ1-5; D gene ambiguous. The CDR3 contains 19 residues. Trimming removed 3 bases at V and 0 bases at J, with 21 bases between. Germline V CDR1 and CDR2: MNHEY, SMNVEV (reference sequence). The CDR3 reads CASSFPPAQAEISNQPQHF. CDR3 sequence (DNA): TGTGCCAGCAGTTTCCCCCCCGCCCAGGCAGAGATTAGCAATCAGCCCCAGCATTTT.

The chain is built from TRBV6-5 and TRBJ2-7; tentative D call: TRBD2 (6 bases). Germline V lookup: CDR1 MNHEY, CDR2 SVGAGI. V was pared by 4 bases and J by 1 base, with 8 bases between. The CDR3 consists of 13 residues. The CDR3 here is CASSLRGSYEQYV. In DNA form, the CDR3 reads TGTGCCAGCAGTTTGCGGGGTTCCTACGAGCAGTACGTC.

The J gene is TRBJ2-7, the V gene TRBV27, with D perhaps matching TRBD1 (5 bases). Trimming took 3 bases from V and 5 from J, leaving 11 bases between them. The CDR3 contains 13 residues. The germline V gene has CDR1 MNHEY and CDR2 SMNVEV (reference sequence). CDR3 DNA: TGTGCCAGCAGTTTTCGGCAGGGCCACGAGCAGTACGTC. This gives the protein CASSFRQGHEQYV.

The chain couples TRBV28 to TRBJ2-4; D not certain. Germline V gives CDR1 MDHEN, CDR2 SYDVKM. The V end lost 8 bases, the J end lost 8 bases, and 4 bases lay between the germline ends. The CDR3 consists of 9 residues. The CDR3 coding sequence is TGTGCCAGCGGGGACATTCAGTACTTC. Protein sequence: CASGDIQYF.

J is TRBJ1-3 and V is TRBV5-1, with D tentatively TRBD1 (5 bases). Trimming removed 2 bases at V and 0 bases at J, with 15 bases between. The V gene's germline CDR1 is SGHRS and CDR2 YFSETQ. This CDR3 is built from 17 residues. The CDR3: CASSLQAGRYSGNTIYF. The CDR3 DNA sequence: TGCGCCAGCAGCTTACAGGCGGGCAGGTACTCTGGAAACACCATATATTTT.

The chain has TRBV9 and TRBJ2-5; TRBD2 might be the D (8 bases). Germline lookup yields CDR1 SGDLS and CDR2 YYNGEE. The CDR3 extends over 17 amino acids. V gave up 1 base and J gave up 4 bases, with 20 bases separating them. CDR3 nucleotide sequence: TGTGCCAGCAGCGTAAGGGGGCCGGGGGGGCAAGGAGAGACCCAGTACTTC. It translates to CASSVRGPGGQGETQYF.

This rearrangement joins TRBV7-6 to TRBJ2-1; no clear D gene. CDR3 length equals 12 residues. The germline CDR1 and CDR2 sequences are SGHVS and FNYEAQ. With 5 bases removed from V and 9 bases from J, the gap between germline ends came to 11 bases. The CDR3 here is CASSPGPGEQFF. The DNA for the CDR3 is TGTGCCAGCAGCCCTGGACCGGGTGAGCAGTTCTTC. The full variable domain, its missing parts supplied by reference TRBV7-6 and TRBJ2-1, is GAGVSQSPRYKVTKRGQDVALRCDPISGHVSLYWYRQALGQGPEFLTYFNYEAQQDKSGLPNDRFSAERPEGSISTLTIQRTEQRDSAMYRCASSPGPGEQFFGPGTRLTVL.

J is TRBJ2-2 and V is TRBV5-1, with 7 nucleotides matching TRBD1. CDR1 and CDR2 from the germline V gene are SGHRS and YFSETQ. The CDR3 contains 17 residues. J lost 2 bases, V lost 4 bases, and 11 bases had no gene match. CDR3 sequence reads: CASSPLTGSPNTGELFF. CDR3 DNA: TGCGCCAGCAGCCCTCTGACAGGGAGCCCTAACACCGGGGAGCTGTTTTTT.

CDR3 residues: CASSQEPGTGNEKLFF. The CDR3 DNA reads TGCGCCAGCAGCCAAGAGCCCGGGACAGGGAATGAAAAACTGTTTTTT. The J gene is TRBJ1-4, the V gene TRBV4-3; 9 positions match TRBD1. The germline V gene encodes CDR1 LGHNA and CDR2 YSLEER. The V and J ends lost 0 bases and 5 bases, in that order; junction bases with no gene match: 4. The CDR3 is made up of 16 amino acids.

The rearrangement joins TRBV2 to TRBJ2-2; 7 nucleotides match TRBD1. The germline V gene encodes CDR1 SNHLY and CDR2 FYNNEI. Trimming cost V 6 bases and J 6 bases; bases outside gene matches: 10. The CDR3 sequence is 15 residues long. The CDR3 here is CASRRGPGVSGELFF. CDR3 coding DNA: TGTGCCAGCAGAAGGGGGCCAGGGGTTTCCGGGGAGCTGTTTTTT.

This clone occurred once. The chain employs TRBV5-1 and TRBJ2-3; no clear D gene. CDR3 length: 14 residues. Germline V CDR1 and CDR2: SGHRS, YFSETQ. The V gene lost 4 bases and the J gene lost 2 bases, with 11 bases spanning the gap. CDR3 amino acids: CASSRDWTTDTQYF. The CDR3, as DNA: TGCGCCAGCAGCAGAGACTGGACCACAGATACGCAGTATTTT.

This clone showed up just once. CDR3: CASWGGTGGYGYTF. CDR3 nucleotide sequence: TGTGCTAGCTGGGGTGGGACGGGGGGTTATGGCTACACCTTC. The genes are TRBV12-5 and TRBJ1-2; perhaps TRBD1 as D (5 bases). CDR3 length: 14 amino acids. The germline gives CDR1 LGHNT, CDR2 FRNRAP. Trimming shortened V by 9 bases and J by 5 bases, and 19 bases separated the two germline ends.

V usage is TRBV9 and J usage is TRBJ1-1; unclear D gene. Germline V gene lookup returns CDR1 SGDLS and CDR2 YYNGEE. This CDR3 is 15 amino acids long. The V gene lost 1 base and the J gene lost 0 bases, with 10 bases spanning the gap. The CDR3 DNA reads as TGTGCCAGCAGCGTAACGGCATTTATGAACACTGAAGCTTTCTTT. Translation gives CASSVTAFMNTEAFF. Full variable domain (outside the CDR3, taken from reference TRBV9 and TRBJ1-1): DSGVTQTPKHLITATGQRVTLRCSPRSGDLSVYWYQQSLDQGLQFLIQYYNGEERAKGNILERFSAQQFPDLHSELNLSSLELGDSALYFCASSVTAFMNTEAFFGQGTRLTVV.